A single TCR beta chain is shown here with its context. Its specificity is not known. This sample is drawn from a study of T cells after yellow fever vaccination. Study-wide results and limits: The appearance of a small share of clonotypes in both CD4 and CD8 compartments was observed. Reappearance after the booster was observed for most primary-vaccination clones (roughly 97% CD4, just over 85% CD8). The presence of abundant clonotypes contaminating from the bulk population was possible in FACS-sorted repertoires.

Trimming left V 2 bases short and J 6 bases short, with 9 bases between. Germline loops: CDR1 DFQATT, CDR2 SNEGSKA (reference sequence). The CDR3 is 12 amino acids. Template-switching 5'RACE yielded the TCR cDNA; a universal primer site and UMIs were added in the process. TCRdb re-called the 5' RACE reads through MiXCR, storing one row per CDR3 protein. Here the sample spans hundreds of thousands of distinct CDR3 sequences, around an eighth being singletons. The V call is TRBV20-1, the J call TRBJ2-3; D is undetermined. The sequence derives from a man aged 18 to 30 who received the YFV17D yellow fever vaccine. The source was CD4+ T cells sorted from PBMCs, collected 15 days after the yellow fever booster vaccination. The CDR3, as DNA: TGCAGTGCTAGAACTCCGAGTGATACGCAGTATTTT. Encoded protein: CSARTPSDTQYF.